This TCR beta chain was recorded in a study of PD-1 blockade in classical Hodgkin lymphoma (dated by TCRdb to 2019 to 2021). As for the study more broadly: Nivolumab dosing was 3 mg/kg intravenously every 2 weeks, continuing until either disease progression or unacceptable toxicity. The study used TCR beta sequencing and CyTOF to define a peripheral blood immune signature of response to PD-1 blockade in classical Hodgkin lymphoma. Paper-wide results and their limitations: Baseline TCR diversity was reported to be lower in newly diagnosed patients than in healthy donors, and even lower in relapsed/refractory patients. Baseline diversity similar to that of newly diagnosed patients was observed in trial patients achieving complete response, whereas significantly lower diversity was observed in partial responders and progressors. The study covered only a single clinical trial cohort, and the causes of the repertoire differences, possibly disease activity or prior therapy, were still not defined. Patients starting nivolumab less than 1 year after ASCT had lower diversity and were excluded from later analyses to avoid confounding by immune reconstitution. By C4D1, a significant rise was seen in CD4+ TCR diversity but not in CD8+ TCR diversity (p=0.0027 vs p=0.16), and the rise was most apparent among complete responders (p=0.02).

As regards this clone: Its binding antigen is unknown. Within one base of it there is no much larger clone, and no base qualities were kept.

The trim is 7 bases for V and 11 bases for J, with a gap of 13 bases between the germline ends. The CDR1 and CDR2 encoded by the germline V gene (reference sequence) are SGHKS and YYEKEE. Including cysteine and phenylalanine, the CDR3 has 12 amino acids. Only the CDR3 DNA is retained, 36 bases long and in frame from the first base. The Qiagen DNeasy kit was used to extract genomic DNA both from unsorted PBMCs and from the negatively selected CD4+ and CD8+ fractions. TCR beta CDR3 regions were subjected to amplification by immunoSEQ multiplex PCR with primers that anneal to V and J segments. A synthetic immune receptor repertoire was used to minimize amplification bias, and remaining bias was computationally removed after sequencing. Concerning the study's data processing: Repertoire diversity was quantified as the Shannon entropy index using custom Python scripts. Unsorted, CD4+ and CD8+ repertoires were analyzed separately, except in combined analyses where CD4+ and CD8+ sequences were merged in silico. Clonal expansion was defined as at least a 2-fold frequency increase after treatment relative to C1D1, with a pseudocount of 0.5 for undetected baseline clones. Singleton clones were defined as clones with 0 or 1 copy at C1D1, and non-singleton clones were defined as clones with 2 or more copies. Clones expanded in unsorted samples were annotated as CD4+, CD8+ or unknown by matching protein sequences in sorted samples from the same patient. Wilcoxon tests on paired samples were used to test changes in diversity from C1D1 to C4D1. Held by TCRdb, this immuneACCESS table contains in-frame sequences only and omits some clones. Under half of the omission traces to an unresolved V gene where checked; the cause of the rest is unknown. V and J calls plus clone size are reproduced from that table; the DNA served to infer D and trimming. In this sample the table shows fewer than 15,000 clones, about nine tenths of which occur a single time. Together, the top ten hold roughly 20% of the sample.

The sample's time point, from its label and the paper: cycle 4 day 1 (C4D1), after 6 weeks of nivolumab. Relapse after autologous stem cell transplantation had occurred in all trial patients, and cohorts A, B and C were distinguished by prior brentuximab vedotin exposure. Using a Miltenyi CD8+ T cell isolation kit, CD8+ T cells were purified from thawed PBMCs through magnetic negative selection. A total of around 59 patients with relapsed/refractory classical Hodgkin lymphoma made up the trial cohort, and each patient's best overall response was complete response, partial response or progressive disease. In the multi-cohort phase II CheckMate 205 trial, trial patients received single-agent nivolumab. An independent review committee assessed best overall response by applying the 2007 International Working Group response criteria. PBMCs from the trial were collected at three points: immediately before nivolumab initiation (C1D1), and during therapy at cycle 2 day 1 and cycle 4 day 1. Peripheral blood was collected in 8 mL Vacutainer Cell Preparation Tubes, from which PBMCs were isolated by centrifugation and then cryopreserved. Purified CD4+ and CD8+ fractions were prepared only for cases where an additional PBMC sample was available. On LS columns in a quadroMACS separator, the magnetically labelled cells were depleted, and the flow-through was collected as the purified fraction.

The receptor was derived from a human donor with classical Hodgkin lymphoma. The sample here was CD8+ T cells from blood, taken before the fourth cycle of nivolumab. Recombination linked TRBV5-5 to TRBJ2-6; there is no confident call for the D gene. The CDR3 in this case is CASHTRADVLTF. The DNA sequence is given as TGTGCCAGCCATACTCGGGCTGACGTCCTGACTTTC.